The 6 T cell receptor beta chains below were found in one sample sequenced in a study of shared clonotypes between healthy human individuals. Sequenced by immunoSEQ multiplex PCR; TCRdb stores in-frame clones only, minus some. The data contain some 2,000,000 clones, around 96% of them singletons. CD45RO-negative CD8 cells positively selected for CCR7 made up the naive population, which excluded terminally differentiated effector memory CD45RA+ cells. The material sequenced was naive CD8+ T cells sorted from blood. The receptors derive from a young man in good health.

The chain combines TRBV28 with TRBJ1-2; 12 nucleotides agree with TRBD1. Per germline, CDR1 MDHEN and CDR2 SYDVKM. The CDR3 runs 16 residues. After removal of 3 bases from V and 2 bases from J, the junction contained 4 bases not matched to a gene. The CDR3 DNA reads TGTGCCAGCAGTTTGGCCGGGACAGGGGGCAACTATGGCTACACCTTC. Translating gives CASSLAGTGGNYGYTF.

The chain uses TRBV5-6 and TRBJ1-1; 11 positions agree with TRBD1. V gave up 3 bases and J gave up 5 bases; unmatched junction bases: 3. This CDR3 region has 14 residues. Germline CDR1 is SGHDT and CDR2 is YYEEEE. The CDR3 protein is CASSSGQGATEAFF. CDR3 DNA sequence: TGTGCCAGCAGCTCCGGACAGGGGGCTACTGAAGCTTTCTTT.

V is TRBV6-4 and J is TRBJ2-7; 8 nucleotides agree with TRBD1. Germline V gene data show CDR1 as MRHNA and CDR2 as SNTAGT. V shed 6 bases and J 5 bases; nucleotides not matched to a gene: 9. This CDR3 is built from 14 residues. The CDR3 spells CASRGRDRSHEQYF. The CDR3, as DNA: TGTGCCAGCAGGGGTAGGGACAGGTCCCACGAGCAGTACTTC.

Comment on this clone: This CDR3 is also generated by other DNA sequences in the sample. The chain uses TRBV29-1 and TRBJ2-1; 13 bases are a match to TRBD2. The CDR3 is 14 residues long. Germline CDR1 SQVTM, CDR2 ANQGSEA. V gave up 6 bases and J gave up 8 bases; unmatched junction bases: 7. The CDR3 bases are TGCAGCGTCCCGGGACTAGCGGGATGGGATGAGCAGTTCTTC. Protein sequence: CSVPGLAGWDEQFF.

Notes on this clone: The same CDR3 arises from other DNA sequences in this sample as well. The V call is TRBV6-5, the J call TRBJ2-1; TRBD2 aligns across 7 bases. There are 15 residues in the CDR3. CDR1 is MNHEY and CDR2 is SVGAGI in the germline V gene. V shed 5 bases, J shed 4 bases, and the junction held 8 bases outside the gene matches. The CDR3 spells CASSQLAGGYNEQFF. The CDR3 nucleotides are TGTGCCAGCAGTCAGTTAGCGGGTGGTTACAATGAGCAGTTCTTC.

The chain recombines TRBV23-1 with TRBJ2-5; 9 bases line up with TRBD1. TRBV23-1 carries the ORF label, with uncertain function. J lost 2 bases, V lost 1 base, and 8 bases had no gene match. The CDR3 length is 17 residues. For the CDR3, the DNA is TGCGCCAGCAGTCAATGCGGACAGGGGCAGTTTCAAGAGACCCAGTACTTC. Protein product: CASSQCGQGQFQETQYF.